The sequence of this T cell receptor beta chain was determined in a study of T-cell reconstitution after alpha-beta-depleted transplantation in children. Preparing the TCRbeta library involved the use of unique molecular identifiers. TCRdb passed the PCR reads through MiXCR, listing each CDR3 protein once. The table shows almost 250,000 distinct CDR3 sequences, with about 26% occurring only once. Remarks on this clonotype: What it binds is unknown.

The CDR3 totals 17 residues. V lost 6 bases, J lost 6 bases, and 14 bases stayed unmatched. Regarding the study as a whole: After one year, T-cell counts and TCRbeta diversity mostly came from new T cells. Surviving recipient cells, namely T cells and thymic progenitors, were the source of high day-60 TCRbeta diversity in some patients. Reports say that about two months after transplant, the alpha-beta T cells came out of several hundred graft clones that had expanded.

The TCR comes from a girl aged 2-15 years with Fanconi anemia, due to receive a stem cell transplant. Material: PBMCs, obtained before TCRalphabeta/CD19-depleted stem cell transplant. The rearrangement links TRBV12-3 or TRBV12-4 to TRBJ1-6, with 7 bases matching TRBD1. CDR3 amino acids: CASSRDSPEAGNSPLHF. In DNA form, the CDR3 reads TGTGCCAGCAGCCGGGACAGCCCCGAAGCTGGTAATTCACCCCTCCACTTT.